Listed here are 5 T cell receptor beta chains from one sample, sequenced in a study of T cell responses to AZD1222 COVID-19 vaccine. TCRdb's copy holds only in-frame clones and misses some; the assay was immunoSEQ multiplex PCR. The sample has roughly 200,000 clones, about nine tenths seen once. The sample in question was peripheral blood, obtained 28 days after the second AZD1222 dose. Receptor source: an adult who received the AZD1222 COVID-19 vaccine.

This clone was recorded once. The V call is TRBV7-5, the J call TRBJ1-2. TRBV7-5 is an annotated pseudogene. The CDR3 runs 19 residues. The CDR3 here is CARSFNYFTLGRSHYGYTF. CDR3 bases: TGTGCCAGAAGCTTCAATTATTTCACCCTGGGACGGAGTCACTATGGCTACACCTTC.

The V gene is TRBV21-1, the J gene TRBJ1-5. TRBV21-1 counts as a pseudogene. The CDR3 sequence is 13 residues long. CDR3 sequence reads: CATPGRGQQPQHF. CDR3 bases: TGTGCCACCCCGGGGAGGGGGCAACAGCCCCAGCATTTT.

The chain uses TRBV18 and TRBJ1-6, with D hard to call. The CDR3 length is 17 residues. Trimming removed 2 bases from V and 4 bases from J, with 15 bases in between. Germline V gene sequence: CDR1 KGHSH, CDR2 LQKENI. The CDR3 sequence: CASSPNHAAAYNSPLHF. CDR3 bases: TGTGCCAGCTCACCAAACCACGCGGCCGCTTATAATTCACCCCTCCACTTT.

This rearrangement joins TRBV20-1 to TRBJ1-4; no clear D gene. Germline assignment: CDR1 DFQATT and CDR2 SNEGSKA (reference sequence). The V and J ends lost 0 bases and 13 bases respectively, with 9 bases between them. The CDR3 sequence is 11 residues long. The CDR3 loop reads CSARDGGILFF. The DNA of the CDR3 is TGCAGTGCTAGAGATGGTGGCATACTGTTTTTT.

This chain joins TRBV25-1 and TRBJ2-3; D assignment may be TRBD1 or TRBD2 (5 bases each). V gave up 3 bases and J gave up 5 bases, with 12 bases separating them. There are 14 residues in the CDR3. Per germline, CDR1 MGHDK and CDR2 SYGVNS. CDR3 sequence reads: CASSDPGPGDTQYF. The CDR3 nucleotides read TGTGCCAGCAGTGATCCGGGACCGGGAGATACGCAGTATTTT.